This T cell receptor beta chain appears in the sequencing data of a study of blood T cell repertoires in COVID-19. Study in general: Both acute and convalescent COVID-19 samples were obtained from the United States, Italy and Spain. In each case, the material was cDNA or gDNA derived from T cells, B-cell-depleted T cells, or PBMCs.

With V trimmed by 5 bases and J by 5 bases, 3 bases remained unmatched. Germline V gene sequence: CDR1 MDHEN, CDR2 SYDVKM. The CDR3 extends over 13 amino acids. Authors' analysis steps: Scientists estimated how many nucleated cells there were by amplifying reference gene primers. Clones were read by immunoSEQ multiplex PCR, and TCRdb kept only the in-frame ones, dropping some. That table supplies the V and J calls and clone size; D and trimming were determined from the DNA. This repertoire shows a few hundred thousand clones, 80% to 90% found once; its top ten account for less than 3.5%. Sequenced material: peripheral blood. The chain joins TRBV28 to TRBJ1-1, with TRBD1 matching over 9 bases. The receptor comes from a man between 45 and 60 years old with active or convalescent COVID-19. The CDR3 DNA sequence: TGTGCCAGCAGTACCGGGACAGGGACTGAAGCTTTCTTT. Protein product: CASSTGTGTEAFF.